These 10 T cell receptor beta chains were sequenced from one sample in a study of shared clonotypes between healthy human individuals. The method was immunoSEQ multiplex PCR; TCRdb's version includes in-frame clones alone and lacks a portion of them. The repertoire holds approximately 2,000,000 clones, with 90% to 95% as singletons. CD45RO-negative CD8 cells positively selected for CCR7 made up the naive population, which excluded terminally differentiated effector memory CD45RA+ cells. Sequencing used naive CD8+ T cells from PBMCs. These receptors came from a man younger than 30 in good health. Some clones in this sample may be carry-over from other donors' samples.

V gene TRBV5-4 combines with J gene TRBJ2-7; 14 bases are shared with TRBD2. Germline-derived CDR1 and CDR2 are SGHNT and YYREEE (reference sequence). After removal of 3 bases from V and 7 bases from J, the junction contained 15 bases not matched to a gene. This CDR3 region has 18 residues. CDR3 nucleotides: TGTGCCAGCAGCTATGGAGGACTAGCGGGAGGTAACGCGAAGGAGCAGTACTTC. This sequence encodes CASSYGGLAGGNAKEQYF. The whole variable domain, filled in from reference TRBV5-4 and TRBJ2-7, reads ETGVTQSPTHLIKTRGQQVTLRCSSQSGHNTVSWYQQALGQGPQFIFQYYREEENGRGNFPPRFSGLQFPNYSSELNVNALELDDSALYLCASSYGGLAGGNAKEQYFGPGTRLTVT.

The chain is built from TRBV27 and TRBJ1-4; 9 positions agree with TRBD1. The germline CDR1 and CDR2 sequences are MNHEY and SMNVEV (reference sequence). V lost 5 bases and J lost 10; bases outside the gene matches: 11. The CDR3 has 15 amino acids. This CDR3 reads CASSLGQGDLGKLFF. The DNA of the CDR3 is TGTGCCAGCAGTCTGGGACAGGGAGATCTCGGAAAACTGTTTTTT.

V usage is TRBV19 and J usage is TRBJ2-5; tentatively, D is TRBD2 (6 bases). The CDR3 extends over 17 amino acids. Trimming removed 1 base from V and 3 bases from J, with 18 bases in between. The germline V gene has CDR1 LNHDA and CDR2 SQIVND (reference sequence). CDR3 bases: TGTGCCAGTAGTATAGTGGCCCGGGGGTATGTGGAAGAGACCCAGTACTTC. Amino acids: CASSIVARGYVEETQYF.

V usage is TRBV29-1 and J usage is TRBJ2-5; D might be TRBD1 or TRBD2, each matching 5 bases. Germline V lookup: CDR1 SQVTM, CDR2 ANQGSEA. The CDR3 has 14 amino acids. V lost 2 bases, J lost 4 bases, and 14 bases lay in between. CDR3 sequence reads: CSVEFGLRGETQYF. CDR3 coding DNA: TGCAGCGTTGAATTCGGGTTGAGGGGAGAGACCCAGTACTTC. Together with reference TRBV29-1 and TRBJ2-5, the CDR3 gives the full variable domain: SAVISQKPSRDICQRGTSLTIQCQVDSQVTMMFWYRQQPGQSLTLIATANQGSEATYESGFVIDKFPISRPNLTFSTLTVSNMSPEDSSIYLCSVEFGLRGETQYFGPGTRLLVL.

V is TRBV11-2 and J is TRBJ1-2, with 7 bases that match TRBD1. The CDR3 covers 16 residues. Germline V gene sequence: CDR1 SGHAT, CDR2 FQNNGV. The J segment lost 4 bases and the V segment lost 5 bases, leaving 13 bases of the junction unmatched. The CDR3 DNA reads TGTGCCAGCAGCCTTACCGGGACAGAAAAAATCTATGGCTACACCTTC. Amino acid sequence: CASSLTGTEKIYGYTF.

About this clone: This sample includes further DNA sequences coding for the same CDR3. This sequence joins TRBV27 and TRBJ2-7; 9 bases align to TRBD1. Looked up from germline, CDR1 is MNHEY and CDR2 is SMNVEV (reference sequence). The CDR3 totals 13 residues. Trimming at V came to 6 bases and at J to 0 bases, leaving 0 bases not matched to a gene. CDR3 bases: TGTGCCAGCAGGGACAGGGGCTCCTACGAGCAGTACTTC. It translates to CASRDRGSYEQYF.

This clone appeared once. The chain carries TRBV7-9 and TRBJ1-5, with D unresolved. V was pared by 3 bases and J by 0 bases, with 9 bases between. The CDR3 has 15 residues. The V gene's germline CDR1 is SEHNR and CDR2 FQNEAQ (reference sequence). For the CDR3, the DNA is TGTGCCAGCAGCTTCGGATTTTATAGCAATCAGCCCCAGCATTTT. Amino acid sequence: CASSFGFYSNQPQHF.

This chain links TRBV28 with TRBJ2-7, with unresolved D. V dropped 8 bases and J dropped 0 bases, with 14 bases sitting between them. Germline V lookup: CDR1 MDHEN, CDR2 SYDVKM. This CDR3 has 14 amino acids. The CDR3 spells CASGERDSSYEQYF. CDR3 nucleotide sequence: TGTGCCAGCGGCGAAAGGGATAGCTCCTACGAGCAGTACTTC.

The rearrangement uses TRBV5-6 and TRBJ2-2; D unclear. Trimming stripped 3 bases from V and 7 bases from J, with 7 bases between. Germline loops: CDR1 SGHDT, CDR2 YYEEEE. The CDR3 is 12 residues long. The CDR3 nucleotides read TGTGCCAGCAGCTCATTGGGCGGGGAGCTGTTTTTT. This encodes CASSSLGGELFF.

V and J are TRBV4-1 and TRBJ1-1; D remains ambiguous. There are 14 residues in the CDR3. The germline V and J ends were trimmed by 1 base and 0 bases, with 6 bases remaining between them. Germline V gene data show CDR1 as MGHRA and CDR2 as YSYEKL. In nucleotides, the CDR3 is TGCGCCAGCAGCCAAGGGCCAGTGAACACTGAAGCTTTCTTT. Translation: CASSQGPVNTEAFF.